Each of the 30 T cell receptor beta chains below was sequenced from the same sample in a study of blood T cell repertoires in COVID-19. Sequenced by immunoSEQ multiplex PCR; TCRdb stores in-frame clones only, minus some. The sample lists 300,000 or so clones, about 87% occurring once. Specimen: peripheral blood. These receptors all stem from a woman aged 45-65 years who had recovered from COVID-19.

The gene calls are TRBV5-6 and TRBJ2-6; the match to TRBD1 covers 7 bases. The CDR3 runs 15 residues. The V gene end was trimmed by 3 bases and the J gene end by 2 bases; junction bases not matched to a gene: 2. CDR1 is SGHDT and CDR2 is YYEEEE in the germline V gene. CDR3 in amino acids: CASSSRGTGANVLTF. As DNA, the CDR3 is TGTGCCAGCAGCTCCAGGGGGACTGGGGCCAACGTCCTGACTTTC.

The J gene is TRBJ2-7, the V gene TRBV10-3; D call uncertain. Trimming stripped 8 bases from V and 0 bases from J, with 5 bases between. The CDR3 has 11 residues. CDR1 ENHRY and CDR2 SYGVKD come from the germline V gene. Here the CDR3 DNA reads TGTGCCATCTCCTCCTCCTACGAGCAGTACTTC. This encodes CAISSSYEQYF.

The chain employs TRBV7-3 and TRBJ1-2; D gene unclear. V was shortened by 4 bases and J by 4 bases, with 13 bases between the two germline ends. CDR1 is SGHTA, CDR2 FQGTGA, per germline. The CDR3 spans 14 residues. This CDR3 is CASSSPISVYGYTF. CDR3 nucleotide sequence: TGTGCCAGCAGCTCCCCCATTAGTGTCTATGGCTACACCTTC.

The chain employs TRBV5-1 and TRBJ2-5, with D perhaps TRBD2 (6 bases). The CDR3 is made up of 14 amino acids. Trimming took off 1 base at V and 1 base at J, with 8 bases between the two ends. The germline gives CDR1 SGHRS, CDR2 YFSETQ. The CDR3 DNA is TGCGCCAGCAGCTTGTGGGGGGTCCAAGAGACCCAGTACTTC. This translates into CASSLWGVQETQYF.

The J gene is TRBJ2-1, the V gene TRBV5-6; TRBD2 aligns across 10 bases. Germline V gene lookup returns CDR1 SGHDT and CDR2 YYEEEE. The V gene end was trimmed by 6 bases and the J gene end by 7 bases; junction bases not matched to a gene: 10. This CDR3 spans 15 amino acids. The CDR3 reads CASNLLLAGRNEQFF. Written as DNA, the CDR3 is TGTGCCAGCAATCTCCTACTAGCGGGGAGAAATGAGCAGTTCTTC. Based on the CDR3 plus reference TRBV5-6 and TRBJ2-1, the full variable domain is DAGVTQSPTHLIKTRGQQVTLRCSPKSGHDTVSWYQQALGQGPQFIFQYYEEEERQRGNFPDRFSGHQFPNYSSELNVNALLLGDSALYLCASNLLLAGRNEQFFGPGTRLTVL.

This rearrangement joins TRBV3-1 (or the pseudogene TRBV3-2) to TRBJ1-2; no firm D call. V was cut by 4 bases and J by 7 bases, with 7 bases left in between. The CDR3 consists of 11 residues. Germline V gene data show CDR1 as LGHDT and CDR2 as YNNKEL (reference sequence). The CDR3 nucleotides read TGTGCCAGCAGCCCTGGAGGTGGCTACACCTTC. Encoded protein: CASSPGGGYTF.

The rearrangement links TRBV12-3 or TRBV12-4 to TRBJ1-2, with D uncertain. The CDR3 sequence is 10 residues long. V lost 5 bases and J lost 10, with 8 bases in between. The DNA of the CDR3 is TGTGCCAGCAGTGGCAGGCCCTACACCTTC. Amino acids: CASSGRPYTF.

The J gene is TRBJ2-2, the V gene TRBV7-2, with 9 bases that match TRBD1. The CDR3 runs to 21 residues. Germline V lookup: CDR1 SGHTA, CDR2 FQGNSA. Trimming cost V 0 bases and J 4 bases; bases outside gene matches: 18. The chain's CDR3 is CASSLAIFLGQGRVGTGELFF. CDR3 sequence (DNA): TGTGCCAGCAGCTTAGCCATTTTTCTGGGACAGGGACGGGTGGGCACCGGGGAGCTGTTTTTT. The variable domain in full, with the rest retrieved from reference TRBV7-2 and TRBJ2-2, is GAGVSQSPSNKVTEKGKDVELRCDPISGHTALYWYRQSLGQGLEFLIYFQGNSAPDKSGLPSDRFSAERTGGSVSTLTIQRTQQEDSAVYLCASSLAIFLGQGRVGTGELFFGEGSRLTVL.

J is TRBJ1-5 and V is TRBV5-6; no definite D call. The CDR3 runs to 14 residues. Germline V gene lookup returns CDR1 SGHDT and CDR2 YYEEEE. Trimming left V 1 base short and J 6 bases short, with 11 bases between. The CDR3 sequence is CASSLFPTGQPQHF. DNA of the CDR3: TGTGCCAGCAGCTTGTTTCCCACGGGTCAGCCCCAGCATTTT.

J is TRBJ1-2 and V is TRBV7-2; 9 bases fit TRBD1. Looked up from germline, CDR1 is SGHTA and CDR2 is FQGNSA. The CDR3 is made up of 13 amino acids. V dropped 5 bases and J dropped 8; count of bases not matched to a gene: 6. The CDR3 protein is CASSEDRGPGYTF. The CDR3 region has the DNA TGTGCCAGCAGCGAGGACAGGGGTCCCGGCTACACCTTC.

The V and J genes are TRBV4-2 and TRBJ2-5; D perhaps matches TRBD2 (6 bases). V shed 0 bases and J shed 5 bases, with 7 bases lying between them. This CDR3 region has 13 residues. Looked up from germline, CDR1 is LGHNA and CDR2 is YNFKEQ. The CDR3 sequence is CASSQDAGETQYF. CDR3 DNA sequence: TGTGCCAGCAGCCAAGATGCGGGGGAGACCCAGTACTTC.

The chain is built from TRBV27 and TRBJ2-3; a weak D match, TRBD2 (6 bases). CDR3 length: 13 amino acids. Germline CDR1 MNHEY, CDR2 SMNVEV (reference sequence). CDR3 sequence (DNA): TGTGCTACCGGGAGATTGAACACAGATACGCAGTATTTT. It translates to CATGRLNTDTQYF.

The chain recombines TRBV30 with TRBJ2-3; the match to TRBD2 covers 12 bases. After removal of 1 base from V and 4 bases from J, the junction contained 3 bases not matched to a gene. The CDR3 extends over 15 amino acids. Looked up from germline, CDR1 is GTSNPN and CDR2 is SVGIG (reference sequence). The CDR3 sequence: CAWSEGLAGPDTQYF. CDR3 nucleotides: TGTGCCTGGAGTGAAGGACTAGCGGGACCAGATACGCAGTATTTT.

This chain joins TRBV15 and TRBJ2-7; TRBD1 might be the D (6 bases). CDR1 and CDR2 from the germline V gene are LNHNV and YYDKDF (reference sequence). Trimming left V 3 bases short and J 5 bases short, with 14 bases between. The CDR3 contains 14 residues. CDR3: CATSRVGHSDEQYF. The DNA of the CDR3 is TGTGCCACCAGCAGGGTGGGACACTCAGACGAGCAGTACTTC.

A word on this clone: One end of the junction fails to match germline, which may point to a read error. The chain employs TRBV29-1 and TRBJ2-5; 11 nucleotides agree with TRBD2. Germline lookup yields CDR1 SQVTM and CDR2 ANQGSEA. The CDR3 runs 13 residues. This CDR3 reads CSHSGGAVETQYF. Here the CDR3 DNA reads TGTAGCCATAGCGGGGGGGCTGTGGAGACCCAGTACTTC.

This chain links TRBV3-1 (or the pseudogene TRBV3-2) with TRBJ2-7; 7 bases are a match to TRBD1. Germline-derived CDR1 and CDR2 are LGHDT and YNNKEL (reference sequence). V lost 3 bases, J lost 5 bases, and 7 bases stayed unmatched. The CDR3 is 14 amino acids. CDR3 DNA: TGTGCCAGCAGCCAGAGGACAGGTCCCGACGAGCAGTACTTC. This gives the protein CASSQRTGPDEQYF.

The chain carries TRBV7-9 and TRBJ1-2; 7 bases align to TRBD1. The CDR3 has 17 residues. Germline V lookup: CDR1 SEHNR, CDR2 FQNEAQ (reference sequence). Trimming at V came to 2 bases and at J to 4 bases, leaving 13 bases not matched to a gene. As DNA, the CDR3 is TGTGCCAGCAGCTTAAAAGGCGAGGGGGCGCTTCCCTATGGCTACACCTTC. It specifies CASSLKGEGALPYGYTF.

The chain has TRBV27 and TRBJ1-5; D may be TRBD1 (6 bases). The CDR3 extends over 15 amino acids. Looked up from germline, CDR1 is MNHEY and CDR2 is SMNVEV (reference sequence). V lost 2 bases to trimming and J lost 6 bases, with 14 bases between them. The CDR3 reads CASSLKGVGGQPQHF. The CDR3 region has the DNA TGTGCCAGCAGTTTAAAAGGGGTAGGGGGTCAGCCCCAGCATTTT.

The genes are TRBV2 and TRBJ1-5; 8 nucleotides match TRBD1. This CDR3 is built from 14 residues. Germline CDR1 SNHLY, CDR2 FYNNEI. V lost 5 bases and J lost 4; bases outside the gene matches: 4. The DNA for the CDR3 is TGTGCCAGCAGTCAGGACAGGGCAAATCAGCCCCAGCATTTT. Its translation: CASSQDRANQPQHF.

This sequence joins TRBV27 and TRBJ2-3, with a tentative D call TRBD2 (6 bases). The ends were cut back, 2 bases at V and 3 bases at J, with 12 bases in the middle. The CDR3 loop spans 15 amino acids. Looked up from germline, CDR1 is MNHEY and CDR2 is SMNVEV (reference sequence). The CDR3 here is CASSLKRLVTDTQYF. The CDR3 region has the DNA TGTGCCAGCAGTTTAAAACGACTAGTTACAGATACGCAGTATTTT.

The chain has TRBV19 and TRBJ1-1, with 8 bases identical to TRBD1. The germline CDR1 and CDR2 sequences are LNHDA and SQIVND (reference sequence). Germline trimming cut 3 bases from V and 5 bases from J; bases unmatched to any gene: 5. The CDR3 has 14 amino acids. CDR3 nucleotides: TGTGCCAGTAGTATGCAGGGGGCGAGGACTGAAGCTTTCTTT. It yields the protein CASSMQGARTEAFF. The whole variable domain, remainder taken from reference TRBV19 and TRBJ1-1, is DGGITQSPKYLFRKEGQNVTLSCEQNLNHDAMYWYRQDPGQGLRLIYYSQIVNDFQKGDIAEGYSVSREKKESFPLTVTSAQKNPTAFYLCASSMQGARTEAFFGQGTRLTVV.

The V gene is TRBV30, the J gene TRBJ2-7, with TRBD1 matching 8 bases. The V gene's germline CDR1 is GTSNPN and CDR2 SVGIG (reference sequence). The CDR3 is made up of 13 amino acids. Trimming took 6 bases from V and 3 from J; bases not matched to a gene: 7. The CDR3 protein is CACERQGFYEQYF. For the CDR3, the DNA is TGTGCCTGCGAAAGACAGGGGTTCTACGAGCAGTACTTC.

This sequence joins TRBV30 and TRBJ2-5, with D possibly matching TRBD1 (6 bases). V gave up 0 bases and J gave up 1 base, with 9 bases separating them. CDR1 and CDR2 from the germline V gene are GTSNPN and SVGIG (reference sequence). The CDR3 consists of 14 residues. Here the CDR3 DNA reads TGTGCCTGGAGTGTACTAGGGGGCCAAGAGACCCAGTACTTC. This translates into CAWSVLGGQETQYF.

The J gene is TRBJ2-3, the V gene TRBV6-5, with 9 bases identical to TRBD1. This CDR3 contains 15 residues. V trimming: 6 bases; J trimming: 4 bases; junction bases outside the gene matches: 8. CDR1 is MNHEY and CDR2 is SVGAGI in the germline V gene. The CDR3 sequence: CASRTDRGSADTQYF. CDR3 DNA: TGTGCCAGCAGGACGGACAGGGGTAGTGCAGATACGCAGTATTTT.

The count of this clone is one. This chain joins TRBV5-5 and TRBJ2-7; the D gene is possibly TRBD1 (6 bases). Looked up from germline, CDR1 is SGHKS and CDR2 is YYEKEE (reference sequence). This CDR3 has 15 residues. Trimming shortened V by 0 bases and J by 9 bases, and 19 bases separated the two germline ends. CDR3 DNA: TGTGCCAGCAGCTTGGAACTAGGGGGAACACACCGGCAGTACTTC. Its translation is CASSLELGGTHRQYF.

The V call is TRBV28, the J call TRBJ2-7; 11 nucleotides line up with TRBD1. The CDR3 is 15 amino acids. The V gene's germline CDR1 is MDHEN and CDR2 SYDVKM. V was pared by 5 bases and J by 5 bases, with 8 bases of the junction left unmatched. The CDR3 nucleotides read TGTGCCAGCAGTCCGCAGGACAGGGGGCCCCACGAGCAGTACTTC. The encoded protein is CASSPQDRGPHEQYF.

This chain connects TRBV9 to TRBJ2-5; weak D call: TRBD2 (5 bases). Germline CDR1 and CDR2: SGDLS and YYNGEE. V lost 0 bases to trimming and J lost 2 bases, with 17 bases between them. CDR3 length equals 17 residues. The CDR3 coding sequence is TGTGCCAGCAGCGTAGTAGGAGGCATCGGCCCACAAGAGACCCAGTACTTC. This gives the protein CASSVVGGIGPQETQYF.

The J gene is TRBJ2-3, the V gene TRBV6-6; 8 nucleotides align to TRBD2. Trimming cost V 6 bases and J 1 base; bases outside gene matches: 3. The CDR3 runs 14 residues. Germline V gives CDR1 MNHNY, CDR2 SVGAGI (reference sequence). The chain's CDR3 is CASRAGLGTDTQYF. CDR3 nucleotide sequence: TGTGCCAGCAGGGCGGGACTAGGCACAGATACGCAGTATTTT.

This chain joins TRBV7-9 and TRBJ2-5; 11 bases match TRBD2. Per the germline V gene, CDR1 is SEHNR and CDR2 is FQNEAQ (reference sequence). After removal of 4 bases from V and 10 bases from J, the junction contained 14 bases not matched to a gene. The CDR3 has 16 residues. CDR3 coding DNA: TGTGCCAGCAGCTCGACTAGCGGGACTTCAGAGCCGGGCCAGTACTTC. Translating it yields CASSSTSGTSEPGQYF. The full variable domain, its missing parts supplied by reference TRBV7-9 and TRBJ2-5, is DTGVSQNPRHKITKRGQNVTFRCDPISEHNRLYWYRQTLGQGPEFLTYFQNEAQLEKSRLLSDRFSAERPKGSFSTLEIQRTEQGDSAMYLCASSSTSGTSEPGQYFGPGTRLLVL.

The CDR3 DNA reads as TGTGCCAGCAGCAGAGCGACAGGGGGAGGGGGCGATGGCTACACCTTC. It specifies CASSRATGGGGDGYTF. The J gene is TRBJ1-2, the V gene TRBV14; 9 positions match TRBD1. Germline trimming cut 5 bases from V and 6 bases from J; bases unmatched to any gene: 13. Germline values: CDR1 SGHDN, CDR2 FVKESK. This CDR3 has 16 amino acids.